This TCR beta chain comes out of a study of blood T cell repertoires in COVID-19. Study background: Samples of COVID-19 (acute and convalescent) were obtained from the United States, Italy and Spain.

The trim removed 5 bases at V and 4 bases at J, leaving 7 bases unmatched. This CDR3 is 15 amino acids long. Germline CDR1 reads MNHNY; CDR2 reads SVGAGI (reference sequence). Recovered Cohort 3 donors showed two negative PCRs, clearance, or symptom resolution. TCRdb keeps only in-frame clones here, not all; method: immunoSEQ multiplex PCR. This table holds hundreds of thousands of clones, around 87% found once. The chain is built from TRBV6-6 and TRBJ1-2; 10 nucleotides match TRBD1. This receptor was identified in a woman aged 50 to 65 who had recovered from COVID-19. Sequenced: PBMCs or T cells enriched from blood (not recorded which). In nucleotides, the CDR3 is TGTGCCAGCAGTCAGACAGGGGGCTCGTTCTATGGCTACACCTTC. Translation gives CASSQTGGSFYGYTF.